Below are 6 T cell receptor beta chains sequenced from a single sample in a study of control samples from healthy donors and cancer patients. The table came from immunoSEQ multiplex PCR; TCRdb's copy has only in-frame clones and leaves some out. The sample yields 70,000 to 95,000 clones, around 87% seen once. The sample was blood. All receptors derive from a man aged 50-60 years in good health.

This chain connects TRBV19 to TRBJ1-1; D gene uncertain. Trimming took 4 bases from V and 1 from J, leaving 4 bases between them. CDR3 length: 12 amino acids. The germline CDR1 and CDR2 sequences are LNHDA and SQIVND (reference sequence). CDR3 sequence reads: CASSSRNTEAFF. CDR3 nucleotide sequence: TGTGCCAGTAGTAGTAGGAACACTGAAGCTTTCTTT. Full variable domain (missing parts from reference TRBV19 and TRBJ1-1): DGGITQSPKYLFRKEGQNVTLSCEQNLNHDAMYWYRQDPGQGLRLIYYSQIVNDFQKGDIAEGYSVSREKKESFPLTVTSAQKNPTAFYLCASSSRNTEAFFGQGTRLTVV.

The chain couples TRBV19 to TRBJ1-6, with 7 bases that match TRBD1. Unmatched junction bases numbered 14, after V lost 5 bases and J lost 7 bases. This CDR3 spans 17 amino acids. Per the germline V gene, CDR1 is LNHDA and CDR2 is SQIVND (reference sequence). For the CDR3, the DNA is TGTGCCAGTAGTGTCAATCCCTACAGGGGTAGCAATTCACCCCTCCACTTT. Protein product: CASSVNPYRGSNSPLHF.

The chain joins TRBV20-1 to TRBJ2-1; the D is unclear. Germline V CDR1 and CDR2: DFQATT, SNEGSKA (reference sequence). The CDR3 sequence is 11 residues long. V was clipped by 2 bases and J by 8 bases, with 7 bases between them. CDR3 protein: CSARSLDEQFF. The DNA for the CDR3 is TGCAGTGCTAGATCTCTAGATGAGCAGTTCTTC.

For the CDR3, the DNA is TGTGCCACCAGTCTGCCACACTCGGGAGAGACCCAGTACTTC. It codes for CATSLPHSGETQYF. The J gene is TRBJ2-5, the V gene TRBV15, with no clear D. Germline CDR1 and CDR2: LNHNV and YYDKDF (reference sequence). Trimming removed 6 bases at V and 4 bases at J, with 15 bases between. The CDR3 runs to 14 residues.

The J gene is TRBJ2-1, the V gene TRBV5-1, with 8 bases identical to TRBD2. With 0 bases clipped from V and 6 bases from J, the junction kept 8 bases outside the gene matches. CDR3 length equals 16 residues. Per the germline V gene, CDR1 is SGHRS and CDR2 is YFSETQ. The CDR3: CASSLAGSGSLNEQFF. The CDR3 coding sequence is TGCGCCAGCAGCTTGGCGGGGAGCGGGAGCCTCAATGAGCAGTTCTTC.

The chain employs TRBV27 and TRBJ1-1, with D possibly matching TRBD1 (6 bases). This CDR3 is 15 amino acids long. The ends were cut back, 5 bases at V and 5 bases at J, with 18 bases in the middle. Germline assignment: CDR1 MNHEY and CDR2 SMNVEV (reference sequence). CDR3 coding DNA: TGTGCCAGCAGTCCCCGGGGGAGGGGGGGGACTGAAGCTTTCTTT. The encoded protein is CASSPRGRGGTEAFF.